This T cell receptor beta chain is from a study of T cell repertoires in cytomegalovirus infection. Points from the study as a whole: Summed public TCR beta family frequency identified CMV carriers bearing the relevant HLA. Across the ex vivo response, the dominant clonotypes were HLA-C-restricted CMV-specific TCR beta clonotypes.

On this clonotype itself: Its antigen is currently unknown.

In TCRdb, the reads were re-called with MiXCR into one record per CDR3 protein. The table shows around 550,000 distinct CDR3 sequences, with about a quarter occurring only once. This receptor was identified in a human donor in good health (CMV status not recorded). Some clones in this sample may be carry-over from other donors' samples. The material sequenced was PBMCs.

The CDR3 is CAWSSGTGGTEAFF. The CDR3, as DNA: TGTGCCTGGAGTTCTGGGACAGGGGGCACTGAAGCTTTCTTT. The V and J genes are TRBV30 and TRBJ1-1, with 11 bases that match TRBD1. The CDR3 loop spans 14 amino acids. V dropped 2 bases and J dropped 4; count of bases not matched to a gene: 3. Germline lookup yields CDR1 GTSNPN and CDR2 SVGIG (reference sequence).